The present TCR beta chain was sequenced within a study of T cells in women clearing cervical HPV infection. Study in general: HLA type stays a possible confounder, typing being limited.

Notes on this clone: The missing CDR3 end, 3 residues past where the read stops, is filled in from the germline J gene.

This table comes from immunoSEQ multiplex PCR, and its TCRdb copy is limited to in-frame clones, with some not included. The data show about 39,000 clones, and the top ten clones hold roughly 5%. The CDR3 is 17 residues long. V lost 6 bases and J 1 base, leaving 16 bases between the germline ends. Germline V gene sequence: CDR1 LNHDA, CDR2 SQIVND (reference sequence). What was sequenced was blood buffy coat. The J gene is TRBJ2-6, the V gene TRBV19; weak D call: TRBD1 (5 bases). This sequence originates from a woman aged 18 to 75 with a cervical HPV16 infection that either progressed to CIN3+ or cleared (not recorded which). This CDR3 reads CASRVRPRGSGANVLTF. Incomplete CDR3 DNA: TGTGCCAGTAGAGTACGGCCAAGGGGATCTGGGGCCAACGTC.